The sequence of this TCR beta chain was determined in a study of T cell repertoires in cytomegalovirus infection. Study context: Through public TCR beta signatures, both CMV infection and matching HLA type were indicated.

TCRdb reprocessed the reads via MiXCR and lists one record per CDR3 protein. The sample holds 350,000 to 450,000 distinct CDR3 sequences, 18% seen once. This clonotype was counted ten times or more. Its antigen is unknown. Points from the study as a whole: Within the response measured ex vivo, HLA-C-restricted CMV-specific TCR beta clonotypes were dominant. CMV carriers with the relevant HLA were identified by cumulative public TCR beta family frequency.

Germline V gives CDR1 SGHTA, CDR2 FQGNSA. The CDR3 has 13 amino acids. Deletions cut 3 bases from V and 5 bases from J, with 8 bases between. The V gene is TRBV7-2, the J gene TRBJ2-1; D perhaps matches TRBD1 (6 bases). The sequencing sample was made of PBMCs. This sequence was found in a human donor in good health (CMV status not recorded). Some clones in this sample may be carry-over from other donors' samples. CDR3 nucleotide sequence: TGTGCCAGCAGCTTTAACAGGGACAATGAGCAGTTCTTC. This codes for CASSFNRDNEQFF. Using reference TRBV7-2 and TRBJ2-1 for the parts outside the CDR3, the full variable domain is GAGVSQSPSNKVTEKGKDVELRCDPISGHTALYWYRQSLGQGLEFLIYFQGNSAPDKSGLPSDRFSAERTGGSVSTLTIQRTQQEDSAVYLCASSFNRDNEQFFGPGTRLTVL.